A selection of T cell receptor beta chains follows, all from one sample in a study of radiotherapy plus CTLA-4 blockade in lung cancer. This table comes from immunoSEQ multiplex PCR, and its TCRdb copy is limited to in-frame clones, with some not included. The sample comprises 45,000 or so clones, roughly 76% of which are singletons, and 8.3% rests with the top ten. Specimen: peripheral blood, collected from a patient treated with radiotherapy plus ipilimumab. Receptors were obtained from a human donor with non-small cell lung cancer who had stable disease on radiotherapy plus ipilimumab. CDR3s include the opening cysteine and the closing phenylalanine or tryptophan. The D gene is left open where the match is weak. Some rows mark clone size as missing; the rest say once, few, many or name a class of expanded clone.

abundance: NA
v_gene: TRBV7-9
d_gene: NA
j_gene: TRBJ2-5
CDR3nt: TGTGCCAGCAGCCAGGGCCAAGAGACCCAGTACTTC
CDR3aa: CASSQGQETQYF

abundance: NA
v_gene: TRBV18
d_gene: NA
j_gene: TRBJ2-7
CDR3nt: TGTGCCAGCTCACCACCTAGCGGCTCCTACGAGCAGTACTTC
CDR3aa: CASSPPSGSYEQYF

abundance: once
v_gene: TRBV19
d_gene: NA
j_gene: TRBJ2-3
CDR3nt: TGTGCCAGTAGTATCCCCGCGATGGGGGTAAGCACAGATACGCAGTATTTT
CDR3aa: CASSIPAMGVSTDTQYF

abundance: NA
v_gene: TRBV11-2
d_gene: TRBD1
j_gene: TRBJ2-2
CDR3nt: TGTGCCAGCAGAACAGGGGGCGGGGAGCTGTTTTTT
CDR3aa: CASRTGGGELFF

abundance: NA
v_gene: TRBV5-1
d_gene: NA
j_gene: TRBJ1-2
CDR3nt: TGCGCCAGCAGCTTGGCGGAGGGCAACTATGGCTACACCTTC
CDR3aa: CASSLAEGNYGYTF

abundance: NA
v_gene: TRBV7-9
d_gene: NA
j_gene: TRBJ1-1
CDR3nt: TGTGCCAGCAGCTTAGCGGACTTCGGGAACACTGAAGCTTTCTTT
CDR3aa: CASSLADFGNTEAFF

abundance: NA
v_gene: TRBV11-2
d_gene: NA
j_gene: TRBJ1-2
CDR3nt: TGTGCCAGCAGCTTGAATCAACAGGGCCCTGGCTACACCTTC
CDR3aa: CASSLNQQGPGYTF

abundance: NA
v_gene: TRBV19
d_gene: NA
j_gene: TRBJ2-2
CDR3nt: TGTGCCAGTAGTATATCCCAGAACACCGGGGAGCTGTTTTTT
CDR3aa: CASSISQNTGELFF

abundance: few
v_gene: TRBV19
d_gene: NA
j_gene: TRBJ1-2
CDR3nt: TGTGCCAGTAGTATTTCTTACGCGGGTAACTATGGCTACACCTTC
CDR3aa: CASSISYAGNYGYTF

abundance: NA
v_gene: TRBV5-1
d_gene: NA
j_gene: TRBJ1-1
CDR3nt: TGCGCCAGCAGCTTGTCGCCAGAGAACAGTGAAGCTTTCTTT
CDR3aa: CASSLSPENSEAFF

abundance: few
v_gene: TRBV6-5
d_gene: TRBD1
j_gene: TRBJ1-1
CDR3nt: TGTGCCAGCAGTTCACTCTTGACAGGGAGCACTGAAGCTTTCTTT
CDR3aa: CASSSLLTGSTEAFF

abundance: once
v_gene: TRBV7-2
d_gene: TRBD2
j_gene: TRBJ2-5
CDR3nt: TGTGCCAGCAGCTTCAAAGGCGGGGGGGCCGGAGAGACCCAGTACTTC
CDR3aa: CASSFKGGGAGETQYF

abundance: NA
v_gene: TRBV4-3
d_gene: TRBD1
j_gene: TRBJ1-4
CDR3nt: TGCGCCAGCAGCCAACCGGGACAGGGATTCCCTAATGAAAAACTGTTTTTT
CDR3aa: CASSQPGQGFPNEKLFF

abundance: few
v_gene: TRBV5-6
d_gene: TRBD1
j_gene: TRBJ1-2
CDR3nt: TGTGCCAGCAGCTCGGGACAGGGAAGGAGGGGCTACACCTTC
CDR3aa: CASSSGQGRRGYTF

abundance: NA
v_gene: TRBV19
d_gene: NA
j_gene: TRBJ2-3
CDR3nt: TGTGCCAGTAGTATCCCCGGCACCATTGGACCCACAGATACGCAGTATTTT
CDR3aa: CASSIPGTIGPTDTQYF

abundance: NA
v_gene: TRBV14
d_gene: NA
j_gene: TRBJ1-2
CDR3nt: TGTGCCAGCAGCCAGAATCCCACCACCGCTAACTATGGCTACACCTTC
CDR3aa: CASSQNPTTANYGYTF

abundance: NA
v_gene: TRBV10-3
d_gene: NA
j_gene: TRBJ2-2
CDR3nt: TGTGCCATCAGTTTCCCTCCGGGACGCAACACCGGGGAGCTGTTTTTT
CDR3aa: CAISFPPGRNTGELFF

abundance: NA
v_gene: TRBV11-2
d_gene: NA
j_gene: TRBJ1-6
CDR3nt: TGTGCCAGCAGCGACTGGGAGACAAGCACTAATTCACCCCTCCACTTT
CDR3aa: CASSDWETSTNSPLHF

abundance: NA
v_gene: TRBV5-1
d_gene: TRBD1
j_gene: TRBJ2-1
CDR3nt: TGCGCCAGCAGCCTGACAGGGGTCCAGTTCTTC
CDR3aa: CASSLTGVQFF

abundance: few
v_gene: TRBV18
d_gene: NA
j_gene: TRBJ2-2
CDR3nt: TGTGCCAGCTCACCACTTGAGAACACCGGGGAGCTGTTTTTT
CDR3aa: CASSPLENTGELFF

abundance: NA
v_gene: TRBV10-3
d_gene: TRBD1
j_gene: TRBJ2-1
CDR3nt: TGTACCATCAGCAACAAGGGGGACAGGGGGGCCTACAATGAGCAGTTCTTC
CDR3aa: CTISNKGDRGAYNEQFF

abundance: NA
v_gene: TRBV2
d_gene: TRBD1
j_gene: TRBJ1-5
CDR3nt: TGTGCCAGCAAAAGAGCACAGGGGGGAGGCAATCAGCCCCAGCATTTT
CDR3aa: CASKRAQGGGNQPQHF

abundance: NA
v_gene: TRBV6-1
d_gene: NA
j_gene: TRBJ1-2
CDR3nt: TGTGCCAGCAGTGAAGGGGCAGACTATGGCTACACCTTC
CDR3aa: CASSEGADYGYTF

abundance: NA
v_gene: TRBV25-1
d_gene: NA
j_gene: TRBJ1-1
CDR3nt: TGTGCCAGCAGTGAAGTCCGGGACCGTGAGAAAGCTTTCTTT
CDR3aa: CASSEVRDREKAFF

abundance: NA
v_gene: TRBV6-6
d_gene: NA
j_gene: TRBJ1-3
CDR3nt: TGTGCCAGCAGTTACAGCGCTGGAAACACCATATATTTT
CDR3aa: CASSYSAGNTIYF

abundance: NA
v_gene: TRBV10-1
d_gene: NA
j_gene: TRBJ1-2
CDR3nt: TGCGCCAGCCCAGGAAGCTTAGGCTACACCTTC
CDR3aa: CASPGSLGYTF

abundance: NA
v_gene: TRBV7-9
d_gene: NA
j_gene: TRBJ1-2
CDR3nt: TGTGCCAGCAGCTTAGAGGATGGATGGGGCTATGGCTACACCTTC
CDR3aa: CASSLEDGWGYGYTF

abundance: NA
v_gene: TRBV27
d_gene: NA
j_gene: TRBJ1-1
CDR3nt: TGTGCCAGCAGTCTACAGGTTGCATCTGAAGCTTTCTTT
CDR3aa: CASSLQVASEAFF

abundance: NA
v_gene: TRBV10-2
d_gene: NA
j_gene: TRBJ1-4
CDR3nt: TGCGCCAGCAGTTTTTTCCGGACAGAAGAAAAACTGTTTTTT
CDR3aa: CASSFFRTEEKLFF

abundance: NA
v_gene: TRBV10-3
d_gene: NA
j_gene: TRBJ1-2
CDR3nt: TGTGCCATCAGGCGGGACACCAAAGATGGCTACACCTTC
CDR3aa: CAIRRDTKDGYTF

abundance: NA
v_gene: TRBV6-6
d_gene: NA
j_gene: TRBJ1-1
CDR3nt: TGTGCCAGCAGCACGTCACCTCGGGACACTGAAGCTTTCTTT
CDR3aa: CASSTSPRDTEAFF

abundance: NA
v_gene: TRBV11-2
d_gene: TRBD2
j_gene: TRBJ2-3
CDR3nt: TGTGCCAGCAGCCCGGGACTAGCGGGACTCACAGATACGCAGTATTTT
CDR3aa: CASSPGLAGLTDTQYF

abundance: NA
v_gene: TRBV6-6
d_gene: NA
j_gene: TRBJ2-7
CDR3nt: TGTGCCAGCAGTTACGTTCTCCAGTCCGGCTACTACGAGCAGTACTTC
CDR3aa: CASSYVLQSGYYEQYF

abundance: NA
v_gene: TRBV5-1
d_gene: NA
j_gene: TRBJ2-1
CDR3nt: TGCGCCAGCAGCTTCAGGGGTTATGGGTACAATGAGCAGTTCTTC
CDR3aa: CASSFRGYGYNEQFF

abundance: NA
v_gene: TRBV19
d_gene: NA
j_gene: TRBJ2-3
CDR3nt: TGTGCCAGTAGGGCCTACAGCACAGATACGCAGTATTTT
CDR3aa: CASRAYSTDTQYF

abundance: NA
v_gene: TRBV5-1
d_gene: TRBD1
j_gene: TRBJ1-1
CDR3nt: TGCGCCAGCAGCTTGGAAACGACAGGGGCCACCAGGGGCACTGAAGCTTTCTTT
CDR3aa: CASSLETTGATRGTEAFF

abundance: medium-sized
v_gene: TRBV19
d_gene: TRBD2
j_gene: TRBJ2-2
CDR3nt: TGTGCCAGTAAGGATAGCGGGGGGGCATCGTACACCGGGGAGCTGTTTTTT
CDR3aa: CASKDSGGASYTGELFF

abundance: medium-sized
v_gene: TRBV4-1
d_gene: NA
j_gene: TRBJ1-4
CDR3nt: TGCGCCAGCAGCCCCACAACCCAACGGTTTGAAAAACTGTTTTTT
CDR3aa: CASSPTTQRFEKLFF

abundance: NA
v_gene: TRBV20-1
d_gene: NA
j_gene: TRBJ1-4
CDR3nt: TGCAGTGCTACGGATAGGGTAAAACTGTTTTTT
CDR3aa: CSATDRVKLFF

abundance: NA
v_gene: TRBV2
d_gene: TRBD1
j_gene: TRBJ1-5
CDR3nt: TGTGCCAGCAGAGTGGGACAGAGCAATCAGCCCCAGCATTTT
CDR3aa: CASRVGQSNQPQHF

abundance: NA
v_gene: TRBV28
d_gene: NA
j_gene: TRBJ1-2
CDR3nt: TGTGCCAGCAGTTATGGGGCAGGGGGCTACACCTTC
CDR3aa: CASSYGAGGYTF

abundance: NA
v_gene: TRBV25-1
d_gene: TRBD1
j_gene: TRBJ1-5
CDR3nt: TGTGCCAGCAGTGGGGGACAGGGACGAAGCAATCAGCCCCAGCATTTT
CDR3aa: CASSGGQGRSNQPQHF

abundance: NA
v_gene: TRBV10-3
d_gene: TRBD1
j_gene: TRBJ2-3
CDR3nt: TGTGCCATCAGTGATCAGGGGGCAAGGGATACGCAGTATTTT
CDR3aa: CAISDQGARDTQYF

abundance: NA
v_gene: TRBV5-4
d_gene: TRBD1
j_gene: TRBJ1-3
CDR3nt: TGTGCCAGCAGCTCGGGGGGACAGGTCTTCTCTGGAAACACCATATATTTT
CDR3aa: CASSSGGQVFSGNTIYF

abundance: NA
v_gene: TRBV10-3
d_gene: NA
j_gene: TRBJ2-6
CDR3nt: TGTGCCATCAGTACCCTGGCGGACAGAGAAGGTTCTGGGGCCAACGTCCTGACTTTC
CDR3aa: CAISTLADREGSGANVLTF

abundance: NA
v_gene: TRBV19
d_gene: NA
j_gene: TRBJ1-5
CDR3nt: TGTGCCAGTAGTATCGGGGGGACGGGTCAGCCCCAGCATTTT
CDR3aa: CASSIGGTGQPQHF

abundance: NA
v_gene: TRBV9
d_gene: NA
j_gene: TRBJ1-1
CDR3nt: TGTGCCAGCAGCGTAGAGCCAGAGAACACTGAAGCTTTCTTT
CDR3aa: CASSVEPENTEAFF

abundance: NA
v_gene: TRBV5-4
d_gene: NA
j_gene: TRBJ1-3
CDR3nt: TGTGCCAGCAGCTTAGGGGGGCCTGGAAACACCATATATTTT
CDR3aa: CASSLGGPGNTIYF

abundance: NA
v_gene: TRBV6-1
d_gene: NA
j_gene: TRBJ1-3
CDR3nt: TGTGCCAGCAGTAAAACGGGAAGCTCTGGAAACACCATATATTTT
CDR3aa: CASSKTGSSGNTIYF

abundance: NA
v_gene: TRBV7-2
d_gene: NA
j_gene: TRBJ1-6
CDR3nt: TGTGCCAGCAGCTTCCGGATGGGGAGCTCCTATAATTCACCCCTCCACTTT
CDR3aa: CASSFRMGSSYNSPLHF

abundance: NA
v_gene: TRBV11-2
d_gene: NA
j_gene: TRBJ1-3
CDR3nt: TGTGCCAGCAGCCGACAGGTCTCTGGAAACACCATATATTTT
CDR3aa: CASSRQVSGNTIYF

abundance: NA
v_gene: TRBV27
d_gene: NA
j_gene: TRBJ2-2
CDR3nt: TGTGCCAGCAGTTTAGCCGTGGGGTTTAGCGGGGAGCTGTTTTTT
CDR3aa: CASSLAVGFSGELFF

abundance: NA
v_gene: TRBV4-2
d_gene: TRBD1
j_gene: TRBJ1-6
CDR3nt: TGTGCCAGCAGCCAAGAGGGACAGGGCCATTCACCCCTCCACTTT
CDR3aa: CASSQEGQGHSPLHF

abundance: NA
v_gene: TRBV11-2
d_gene: NA
j_gene: TRBJ1-1
CDR3nt: TGTGCCAGCAGCTTTGCCAGGGGAGGTGAAGCTTTCTTT
CDR3aa: CASSFARGGEAFF

abundance: NA
v_gene: TRBV19
d_gene: NA
j_gene: TRBJ1-5
CDR3nt: TGTGCCAGTAGTATAGGGGCAGGCCACGGTCAGCCCCAGCATTTT
CDR3aa: CASSIGAGHGQPQHF

abundance: NA
v_gene: TRBV2
d_gene: NA
j_gene: TRBJ2-3
CDR3nt: TGTGCCAGCAGTGAATTGACGGAAGGCGATACGCAGTATTTT
CDR3aa: CASSELTEGDTQYF

abundance: NA
v_gene: TRBV4-1
d_gene: NA
j_gene: TRBJ1-1
CDR3nt: TGCGCCAGCAGTCAAGCGGGGAACACTGAAGCTTTCTTT
CDR3aa: CASSQAGNTEAFF

abundance: NA
v_gene: TRBV5-1
d_gene: TRBD1
j_gene: TRBJ1-1
CDR3nt: TGCGCCAGCAGCGGGGACAGGGGGCGTTTTAACACTGAAGCTTTCTTT
CDR3aa: CASSGDRGRFNTEAFF

abundance: NA
v_gene: TRBV11-2
d_gene: NA
j_gene: TRBJ2-4
CDR3nt: TGTGCCAGCAGCATGGACGAAGCCAAAAACATTCAGTACTTC
CDR3aa: CASSMDEAKNIQYF